The rows below give T cell receptor beta chains drawn from one sample of a study of cytomegalovirus exposure and HLA in healthy donors. Sequencing was performed with immunoSEQ multiplex PCR; in TCRdb, only in-frame clones are kept and a portion is missing. The sample includes approximately 200,000 clones, 90% to 95% of them seen just once. Sequences were obtained from PBMCs. The receptors were gathered from a woman younger than 30 in good health and CMV-seronegative. Both conserved end residues are part of each CDR3. A D gene is named only where the DNA matches it firmly. Clone sizes are given selectively: once, few, many, or a class where the clone is expanded.

j_gene	abundance	d_gene	v_gene	CDR3aa	CDR3nt
TRBJ1-2	.	.	TRBV28	CASSSPRVANYGYTF	TGTGCCAGCAGTTCGCCGAGGGTAGCTAACTATGGCTACACCTTC
TRBJ2-3	.	.	TRBV11-2	CASSLGRSPDTQYF	TGTGCCAGCAGCTTAGGGAGGAGTCCAGATACGCAGTATTTT
TRBJ1-2	.	TRBD1	TRBV14	CASSQGGTGKLNYGYTF	TGTGCCAGCAGCCAGGGCGGGACAGGGAAACTTAACTATGGCTACACCTTC
TRBJ2-1	.	.	TRBV6-4	CASSVYRTSTNEQFF	TGTGCCAGCAGTGTTTACAGGACAAGCACGAATGAGCAGTTCTTC
TRBJ1-2	.	.	TRBV4-2	CASSQQPTGFGYTF	TGTGCCAGCAGCCAACAACCCACAGGGTTTGGCTACACCTTC
TRBJ1-1	.	.	TRBV18	CASSPSVATEAFF	TGTGCCAGCTCCCCTAGCGTGGCCACTGAAGCTTTCTTT
TRBJ2-7	.	TRBD2	TRBV9	CASSDRLAGGYEQYF	TGTGCCAGCAGCGACCGCTTAGCGGGAGGGTACGAGCAGTACTTC
TRBJ1-5	.	.	TRBV5-4	CASSSRKEGGSHQPQHF	TGTGCCAGCAGCTCCCGGAAGGAGGGTGGCTCCCATCAGCCCCAGCATTTT
TRBJ2-7	few	TRBD1	TRBV5-1	CASSLGDRSYEQYF	TGCGCCAGCAGCTTGGGGGACAGATCCTACGAGCAGTACTTC
TRBJ2-7	.	.	TRBV14	CASSQSGRQPYEQYF	TGTGCCAGCAGTCAGAGCGGTCGGCAGCCATACGAGCAGTACTTC
TRBJ2-1	.	.	TRBV5-1	CASSLIASDGVSHNEQFF	TGCGCCAGCAGCTTGATCGCTAGCGATGGGGTGAGCCACAATGAGCAGTTCTTC
TRBJ2-7	once	TRBD1	TRBV9	CASSVSSGQGTNEQYF	TGTGCCAGCAGCGTATCTTCGGGACAGGGTACCAACGAGCAGTACTTC
TRBJ2-5	.	.	TRBV9	CASSVGDKVAGETQYF	TGTGCCAGCAGCGTAGGGGACAAAGTGGCGGGAGAGACCCAGTACTTC
TRBJ2-1	.	TRBD2	TRBV2	CASRERGGRNEQFF	TGTGCCAGCAGAGAGCGGGGGGGGAGGAATGAGCAGTTCTTC
TRBJ2-5	.	TRBD2	TRBV9	CASSKGTSGIGQETQYF	TGTGCCAGCAGCAAAGGGACTAGCGGGATTGGACAAGAGACCCAGTACTTC
TRBJ1-2	.	.	TRBV6-5	CASSYQSSYGYTF	TGTGCCAGCAGTTACCAGTCGTCATATGGCTACACCTTC
TRBJ2-7	.	TRBD1	TRBV28	CASSSLTGGGEQYF	TGTGCCAGCAGTTCCCTGACAGGGGGCGGCGAGCAGTACTTC
TRBJ2-7	once	.	TRBV5-8	CASSSTGTPTYEQYF	TGTGCCAGCAGCTCAACCGGGACACCGACCTACGAGCAGTACTTC
TRBJ2-2	.	TRBD2	TRBV7-8	CASSSLGGVTGELFF	TGTGCCAGCAGCTCCTTGGGAGGGGTCACCGGGGAGCTGTTTTTT
TRBJ1-1	.	TRBD1	TRBV5-1	CASSLRRGRDTEAFF	TGCGCCAGCAGCTTGCGCAGGGGGCGGGATACTGAAGCTTTCTTT
TRBJ2-1	.	.	TRBV11-3	CASSLGPGNEQFF	TGTGCCAGCAGCTTAGGACCAGGAAATGAGCAGTTCTTC
TRBJ2-7	.	TRBD2	TRBV7-2	CASSLAPAGSSGSHEQYF	TGTGCCAGCAGCTTAGCCCCCGCCGGTTCTAGCGGTAGCCACGAGCAGTACTTC
TRBJ1-4	.	TRBD1	TRBV6-1	CASSRDRAEKLFF	TGTGCCAGCAGCCGGGACAGGGCTGAAAAACTGTTTTTT
TRBJ2-7	.	TRBD1	TRBV6-5	CASSFAGTGSSYEQYF	TGTGCCAGCAGTTTTGCCGGGACAGGGAGCTCCTACGAGCAGTACTTC
TRBJ1-2	.	TRBD1	TRBV28	CASSPGDRLGYTF	TGTGCCAGCAGTCCCGGGGACAGGCTCGGCTACACCTTC
TRBJ1-3	.	.	TRBV29-1	CSVEETRSGAGNTIYF	TGCAGCGTTGAAGAGACTCGTTCGGGAGCTGGAAACACCATATATTTT
TRBJ2-2	once	.	TRBV7-3	CASSFDRFTGELFF	TGTGCCAGCAGCTTCGACAGGTTCACCGGGGAGCTGTTTTTT
TRBJ2-3	.	TRBD2	TRBV5-1	CASSWGRGLAGVLPDTQYF	TGCGCCAGCAGCTGGGGGAGGGGACTAGCGGGAGTCCTCCCAGATACGCAGTATTTT
TRBJ1-2	.	.	TRBV20-1	CSASTGSRDTF	TGCAGTGCGTCGACAGGCTCCCGGGACACCTTC
TRBJ1-1	.	TRBD1	TRBV6-1	CASSPPTGFITEAFF	TGTGCCAGCAGTCCGCCGACAGGGTTTATCACTGAAGCTTTCTTT
TRBJ2-2	.	TRBD2	TRBV19	CASSSGRGTGELFF	TGTGCCAGTAGTAGCGGGAGAGGCACCGGGGAGCTGTTTTTT
TRBJ2-7	.	.	TRBV28	CASSFPRDSYEQYF	TGTGCCAGCAGTTTCCCACGGGACTCCTACGAGCAGTACTTC
TRBJ2-1	.	TRBD2	TRBV29-1	CSVETSGAGNEQFF	TGCAGCGTCGAGACTAGCGGGGCTGGTAATGAGCAGTTCTTC
TRBJ2-1	.	TRBD1	TRBV6-4	CASSVQGAEDEQFF	TGTGCCAGCAGTGTCCAGGGGGCAGAGGATGAGCAGTTCTTC
TRBJ1-2	.	TRBD1	TRBV29-1	CSVGGGTGGAPRNGYTF	TGCAGCGTTGGGGGAGGGACAGGGGGCGCCCCCCGAAATGGCTACACCTTC
TRBJ2-7	.	.	TRBV19	CATDGGPGAEQYF	TGTGCCACCGACGGGGGGCCTGGGGCCGAGCAGTACTTC
TRBJ1-4	.	.	TRBV25-1	CASSGSERTGRRREKLFF	TGTGCCAGCAGTGGCTCAGAGAGAACAGGCCGAAGACGGGAAAAACTGTTTTTT
TRBJ1-5	.	.	TRBV18	CASSSLPEGSSNQPQHF	TGTGCCAGCTCATCGCTGCCCGAGGGATCTAGCAATCAGCCCCAGCATTTT
TRBJ2-3	once	TRBD2	TRBV5-4	CASSASGGVADTQYF	TGTGCCAGCAGCGCCTCGGGGGGAGTTGCAGATACGCAGTATTTT
TRBJ2-1	.	TRBD2	TRBV27	CASSPVAGGSYNEQFF	TGTGCCAGCAGTCCCGTAGCGGGAGGCTCCTACAATGAGCAGTTCTTC
TRBJ1-5	.	TRBD1	TRBV6-6	CASRLPTGVSNQPQHF	TGTGCCAGCAGGCTTCCAACAGGGGTGAGCAATCAGCCCCAGCATTTT
TRBJ1-2	.	TRBD1	TRBV6-5	CASCYSTGDLNYGYTF	TGTGCCAGCTGCTACTCGACAGGGGACCTTAACTATGGCTACACCTTC
TRBJ2-7	.	.	TRBV5-1	CASSNSQGNPYEQYF	TGCGCCAGCAGCAACTCACAGGGAAACCCCTACGAGCAGTACTTC
TRBJ2-7	.	TRBD1	TRBV6-1	CASRGQGDSYEQYF	TGTGCCAGCAGGGGACAGGGGGATTCCTACGAGCAGTACTTC
TRBJ1-1	.	.	TRBV6-5	CASSYSGRGTEAFF	TGTGCCAGCAGTTACTCTGGGAGAGGGACTGAAGCTTTCTTT
TRBJ1-6	.	.	TRBV30	CAWSVPAGNSPLHF	TGTGCCTGGAGTGTTCCAGCGGGTAATTCACCCCTCCACTTT
TRBJ1-1	.	.	TRBV5-1	CASSWTLHGQNTEAFF	TGCGCCAGCAGCTGGACGCTACACGGACAGAACACTGAAGCTTTCTTT
TRBJ1-1	.	TRBD1	TRBV6-4	CASSRTGGDTEAFF	TGTGCCAGCAGTAGGACAGGGGGGGACACTGAAGCTTTCTTT
TRBJ2-7	.	TRBD1	TRBV27	CASSLSGQGAYEQYF	TGTGCCAGCAGTTTATCGGGACAGGGGGCTTACGAGCAGTACTTC
TRBJ2-7	.	TRBD2	TRBV5-1	CASSHTSGPEQYF	TGCGCCAGCAGCCACACTAGCGGGCCCGAGCAGTACTTC
TRBJ2-1	.	TRBD2	TRBV27	CASSPGLANFNEQFF	TGTGCCAGCAGTCCCGGACTAGCAAACTTCAATGAGCAGTTCTTC
TRBJ1-2	.	.	TRBV5-6	CASSGPGHLVYNF	TGTGCCAGCAGCGGGCCGGGACATTTGGTATACAACTTC
TRBJ1-1	.	.	TRBV11-2	CASKMTPGMNTEAFF	TGTGCCAGCAAAATGACACCAGGGATGAACACTGAAGCTTTCTTT
TRBJ1-2	.	TRBD1	TRBV29-1	CSVAVTPDRDVYGYTF	TGCAGCGTTGCAGTAACCCCCGACAGGGACGTCTATGGCTACACCTTC